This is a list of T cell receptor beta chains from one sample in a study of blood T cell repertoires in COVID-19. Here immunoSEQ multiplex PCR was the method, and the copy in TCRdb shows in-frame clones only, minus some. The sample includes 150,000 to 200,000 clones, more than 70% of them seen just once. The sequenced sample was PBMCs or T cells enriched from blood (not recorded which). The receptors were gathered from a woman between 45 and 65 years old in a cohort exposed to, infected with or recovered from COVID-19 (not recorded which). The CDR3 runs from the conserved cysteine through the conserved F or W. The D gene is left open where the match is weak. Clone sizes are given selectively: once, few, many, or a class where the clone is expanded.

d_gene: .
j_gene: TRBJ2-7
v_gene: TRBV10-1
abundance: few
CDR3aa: CASSESTGEQYF
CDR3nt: TGCGCCAGCAGTGAGTCGACAGGCGAGCAGTACTTC

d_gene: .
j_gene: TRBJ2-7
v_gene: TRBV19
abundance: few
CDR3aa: CASSTVVKAYEQYF
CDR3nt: TGTGCCAGTAGTACCGTCGTCAAAGCGTACGAGCAGTACTTC

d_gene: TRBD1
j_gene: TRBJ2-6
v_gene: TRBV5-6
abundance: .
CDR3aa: CASSLQPGQGVPGANVLTF
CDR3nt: TGTGCCAGCAGCCTCCAACCGGGACAGGGGGTCCCTGGGGCCAACGTCCTGACTTTC

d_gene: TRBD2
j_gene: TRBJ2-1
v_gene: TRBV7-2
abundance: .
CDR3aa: CASSLGTSGDNEQFF
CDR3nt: TGTGCCAGCAGCTTAGGGACTAGCGGAGACAATGAGCAGTTCTTC

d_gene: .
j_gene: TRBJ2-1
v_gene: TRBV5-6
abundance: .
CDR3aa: CASSLLLGGLNEQFF
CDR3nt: TGTGCCAGCAGCTTGTTACTTGGCGGGTTAAATGAGCAGTTCTTC

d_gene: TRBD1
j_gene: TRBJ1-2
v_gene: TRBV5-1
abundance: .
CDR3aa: CASSPRTGSYGYTF
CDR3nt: TGCGCCAGCAGCCCACGGACAGGGTCCTATGGCTACACCTTC

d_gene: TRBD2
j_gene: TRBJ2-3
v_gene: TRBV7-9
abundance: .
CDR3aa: CAGKAGAGDTQYF
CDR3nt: TGTGCCGGGAAAGCGGGAGCGGGTGATACGCAGTATTTT

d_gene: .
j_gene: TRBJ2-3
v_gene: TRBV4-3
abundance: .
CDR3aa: CASSQSSGASAPNTQYF
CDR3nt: TGCGCCAGCAGCCAAAGTAGTGGGGCTAGCGCTCCAAATACGCAGTATTTT

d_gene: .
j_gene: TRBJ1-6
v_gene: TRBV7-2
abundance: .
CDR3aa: CASSIGRGTSPLHF
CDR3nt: TGTGCCAGCTCTATTGGGCGGGGCACTTCACCCCTCCACTTT

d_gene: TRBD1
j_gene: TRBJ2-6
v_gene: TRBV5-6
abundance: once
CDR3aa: CASSRQGYSGANVLTF
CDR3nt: TGTGCCAGCAGCAGACAGGGATACTCTGGGGCCAACGTCCTGACTTTC

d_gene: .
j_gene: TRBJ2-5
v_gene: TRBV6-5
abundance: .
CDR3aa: CASVLGGKETQYF
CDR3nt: TGTGCCAGCGTCCTGGGAGGTAAAGAGACCCAGTACTTC

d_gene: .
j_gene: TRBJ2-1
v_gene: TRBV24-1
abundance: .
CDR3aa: CATGGLSSYNEQFF
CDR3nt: TGTGCCACCGGCGGGCTGAGCTCCTACAATGAGCAGTTCTTC

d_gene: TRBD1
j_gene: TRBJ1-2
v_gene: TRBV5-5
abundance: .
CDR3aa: CASSLGQGSDGYTF
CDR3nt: TGTGCCAGCAGCTTGGGACAGGGGTCGGATGGCTACACCTTC

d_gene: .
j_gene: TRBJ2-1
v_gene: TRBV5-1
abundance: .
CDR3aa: CASSFEGSPYNEQFF
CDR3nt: TGCGCCAGCAGCTTCGAGGGAAGCCCCTACAATGAGCAGTTCTTC

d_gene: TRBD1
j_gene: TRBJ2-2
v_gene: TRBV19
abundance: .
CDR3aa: CASNKWGTGVTGELFF
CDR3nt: TGTGCCAGTAATAAGTGGGGGACAGGGGTAACCGGGGAGCTGTTTTTT

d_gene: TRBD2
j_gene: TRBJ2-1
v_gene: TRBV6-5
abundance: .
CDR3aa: CASSSELAGGGNEQFF
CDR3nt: TGTGCCAGCAGTTCTGAACTAGCGGGAGGGGGCAATGAGCAGTTCTTC

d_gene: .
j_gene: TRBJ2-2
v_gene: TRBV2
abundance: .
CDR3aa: CASSSRGLNTGELFF
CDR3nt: TGTGCCAGCAGCTCGCGGGGTTTGAACACCGGGGAGCTGTTTTTT

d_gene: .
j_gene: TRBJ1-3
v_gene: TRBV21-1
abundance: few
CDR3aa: CATLTNAGNTIYF
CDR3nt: TGTGCCACCCTCACAAATGCTGGAAACACCATATATTTT

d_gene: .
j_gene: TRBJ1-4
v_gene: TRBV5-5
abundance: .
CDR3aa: CASSSRPNYGREKLFF
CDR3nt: TGTGCCAGCAGCTCCCGACCCAATTACGGCAGGGAAAAACTGTTTTTT

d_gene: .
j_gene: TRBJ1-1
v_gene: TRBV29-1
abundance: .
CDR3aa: CSVGTYTEAFF
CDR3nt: TGCAGCGTAGGGACATACACTGAAGCTTTCTTT

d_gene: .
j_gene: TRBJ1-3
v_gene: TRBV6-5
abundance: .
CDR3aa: CASPDNYSGNTIYF
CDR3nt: TGTGCCAGCCCTGACAATTACTCTGGAAACACCATATATTTT

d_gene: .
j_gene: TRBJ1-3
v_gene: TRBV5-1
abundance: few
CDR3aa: CASSRVQGRGNTIYF
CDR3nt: TGCGCCAGCAGCCGGGTTCAGGGGCGAGGAAACACCATATATTTT

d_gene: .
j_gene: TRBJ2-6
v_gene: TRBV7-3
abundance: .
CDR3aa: CASSLSSGSSGANVLTF
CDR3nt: TGTGCCAGCAGCTTAAGTTCGGGAAGCTCTGGGGCCAACGTCCTGACTTTC

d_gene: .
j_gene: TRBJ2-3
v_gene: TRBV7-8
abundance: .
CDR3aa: CASSLRQFTDTQYF
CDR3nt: TGTGCCAGCAGCCTACGACAGTTTACAGATACGCAGTATTTT

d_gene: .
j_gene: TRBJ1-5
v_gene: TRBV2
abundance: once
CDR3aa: CASSVGQGAQPQHF
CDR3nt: TGTGCCAGCAGTGTAGGCCAGGGCGCCCAGCCCCAGCATTTT

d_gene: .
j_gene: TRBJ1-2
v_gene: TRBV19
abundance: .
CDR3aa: CASISTLNYGYTF
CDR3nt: TGTGCCAGTATCTCGACACTGAACTATGGCTACACCTTC

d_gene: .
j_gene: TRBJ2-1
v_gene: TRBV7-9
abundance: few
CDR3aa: CASSLVQGSNDEQFF
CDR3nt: TGTGCCAGCAGCTTAGTCCAGGGAAGTAACGATGAGCAGTTCTTC

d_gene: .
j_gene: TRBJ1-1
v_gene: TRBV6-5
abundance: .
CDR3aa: CASSTRGGDTEAFF
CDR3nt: TGTGCCAGCAGCACCAGGGGAGGGGACACTGAAGCTTTCTTT

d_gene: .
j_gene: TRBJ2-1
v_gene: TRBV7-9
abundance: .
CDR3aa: CASSFGVSTLFNEQFF
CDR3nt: TGTGCCAGCAGCTTCGGGGTTTCTACATTATTCAATGAGCAGTTCTTC

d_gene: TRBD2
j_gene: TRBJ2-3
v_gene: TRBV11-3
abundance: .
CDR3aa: CASSRREGLDTQYF
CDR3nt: TGTGCCAGCAGCCGGCGGGAGGGCCTAGATACGCAGTATTTT

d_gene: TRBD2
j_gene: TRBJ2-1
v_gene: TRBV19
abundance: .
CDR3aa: CASSIFPSGGLISAYNEQFF
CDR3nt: TGTGCCAGTAGTATCTTCCCTAGCGGGGGACTAATCAGTGCTTACAATGAGCAGTTCTTC

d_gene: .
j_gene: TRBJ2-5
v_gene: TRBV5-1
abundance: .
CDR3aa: CASSIELDFGETQYF
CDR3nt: TGCGCCAGCAGTATAGAGCTGGACTTCGGAGAGACCCAGTACTTC

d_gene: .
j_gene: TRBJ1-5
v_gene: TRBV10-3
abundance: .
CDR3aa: CAISRDSGQPQHF
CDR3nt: TGTGCCATCAGCCGGGACTCGGGTCAGCCCCAGCATTTT

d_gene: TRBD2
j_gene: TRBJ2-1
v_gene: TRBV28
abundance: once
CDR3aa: CASSLTGTSGMSSYNEQFF
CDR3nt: TGTGCCAGCAGTTTAACCGGGACTAGCGGGATGAGCTCCTACAATGAGCAGTTCTTC

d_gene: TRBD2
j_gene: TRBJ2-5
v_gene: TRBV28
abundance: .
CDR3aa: CASSLFRLAGRETQYF
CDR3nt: TGTGCCAGCAGTTTATTTCGGCTAGCGGGAAGAGAGACCCAGTACTTC

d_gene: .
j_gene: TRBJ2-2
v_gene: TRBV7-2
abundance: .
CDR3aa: CASSFWQGNTGELFF
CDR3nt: TGTGCCAGCAGCTTTTGGCAGGGGAACACCGGGGAGCTGTTTTTT

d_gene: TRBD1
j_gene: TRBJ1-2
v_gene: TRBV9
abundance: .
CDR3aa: CASSVEGQGASGYTF
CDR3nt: TGTGCCAGCAGCGTAGAGGGACAGGGGGCTTCTGGCTACACCTTC

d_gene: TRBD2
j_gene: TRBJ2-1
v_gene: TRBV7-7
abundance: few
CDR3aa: CASSSGLAEHNEQFF
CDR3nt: TGTGCTAGCAGCTCGGGACTAGCTGAACACAATGAGCAGTTCTTC

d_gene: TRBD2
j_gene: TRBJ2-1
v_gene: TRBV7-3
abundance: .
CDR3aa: CASSLGLAGAQFF
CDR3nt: TGTGCCAGCAGCTTAGGCCTAGCGGGCGCGCAGTTCTTC

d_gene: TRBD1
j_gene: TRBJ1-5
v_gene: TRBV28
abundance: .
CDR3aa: CASSSTGTANQPQHF
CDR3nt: TGTGCCAGCAGCTCGACCGGGACAGCGAATCAGCCCCAGCATTTT

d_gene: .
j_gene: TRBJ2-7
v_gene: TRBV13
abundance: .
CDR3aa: CASSSDSYEQYF
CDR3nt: TGTGCCAGCAGCTCGGACAGCTACGAGCAGTACTTC

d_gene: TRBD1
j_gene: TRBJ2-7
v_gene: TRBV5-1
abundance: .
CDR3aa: CATRPGTGTHEQYF
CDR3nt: TGCGCCACCCGCCCCGGGACAGGGACGCACGAGCAGTACTTC

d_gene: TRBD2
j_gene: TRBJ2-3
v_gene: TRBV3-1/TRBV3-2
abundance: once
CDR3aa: CASSLGLASTDTQYF
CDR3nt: TGTGCCAGCAGCTTGGGACTAGCGAGCACAGATACGCAGTATTTT

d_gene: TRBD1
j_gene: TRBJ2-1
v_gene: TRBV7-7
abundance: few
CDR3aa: CASSQQGTKQFF
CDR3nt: TGTGCTAGCAGTCAACAGGGGACAAAACAGTTCTTC

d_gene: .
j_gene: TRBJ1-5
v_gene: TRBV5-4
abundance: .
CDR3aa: CASRQGPNQPQHF
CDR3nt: TGTGCCAGCAGACAGGGCCCGAATCAGCCCCAGCATTTT

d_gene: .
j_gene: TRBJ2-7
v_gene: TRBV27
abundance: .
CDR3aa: CASANIPIESTYEQYF
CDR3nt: TGTGCCAGCGCAAACATCCCGATCGAATCAACCTACGAGCAGTACTTC

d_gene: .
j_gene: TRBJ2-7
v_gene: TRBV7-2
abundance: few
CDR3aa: CASSLGQVHEQYF
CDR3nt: TGTGCCAGCAGCTTAGGACAGGTCCACGAGCAGTACTTC

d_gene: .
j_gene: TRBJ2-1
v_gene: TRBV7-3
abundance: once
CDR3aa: CASSLRGTVDEQFF
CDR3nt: TGTGCCAGCAGCTTACGGGGGACTGTAGATGAGCAGTTCTTC

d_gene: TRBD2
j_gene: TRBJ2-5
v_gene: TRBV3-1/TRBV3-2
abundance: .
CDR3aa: CASSQGTSGGSYQETQYF
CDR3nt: TGTGCCAGCAGCCAAGGGACTAGCGGGGGGTCGTACCAAGAGACCCAGTACTTC

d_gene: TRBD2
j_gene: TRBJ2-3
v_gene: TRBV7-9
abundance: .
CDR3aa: CASSPGTSGVTQYF
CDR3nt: TGTGCCAGCAGCCCAGGGACTAGCGGGGTTACGCAGTATTTT

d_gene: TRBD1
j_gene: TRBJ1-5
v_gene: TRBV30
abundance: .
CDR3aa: CAWSPGTGMQPQHF
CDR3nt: TGTGCCTGGAGTCCCGGGACAGGTATGCAGCCCCAGCATTTT

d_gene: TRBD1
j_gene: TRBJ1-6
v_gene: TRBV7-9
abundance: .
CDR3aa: CASSSDRLGPLHF
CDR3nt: TGTGCCAGCAGCTCGGACAGGCTCGGACCCCTCCACTTT

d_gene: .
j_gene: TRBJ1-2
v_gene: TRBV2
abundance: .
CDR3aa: CASSERGNGYTF
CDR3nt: TGTGCCAGCAGTGAAAGAGGGAATGGCTACACCTTC